This TCR beta chain is from a study of cytomegalovirus exposure and HLA in healthy donors. Study summary: Earlier work reported about 110 million unique TCR beta sequences from 170 million or so T cells.

Points on this clone: Its specificity is unknown.

The donors gave bone marrow, and they were healthy. Study-wide results and caveats: Follow-up analysis later connected one missense variant in DCLRE1C with trimming of TCR beta V- and J-genes. Near-uniform donor sequencing depth was presumed by presence/absence analyses.

PCR employed 60 Vbeta and 13 Jbeta primers. Clones were read by immunoSEQ multiplex PCR, and TCRdb kept only the in-frame ones, dropping some. The sample includes about 130,000 clones, 75% to 90% seen only once; the top ten take approximately 5.6%. Trimming cost V 2 bases and J 0 bases, with 10 bases left between them. The V gene's germline CDR1 is SNHLY and CDR2 FYNNEI. CDR3 length equals 16 residues. The V call is TRBV2, the J call TRBJ2-2; D gene uncertain. Sequencing was done on a sample of PBMCs. This TCR came from a woman between 35 and 50 years old in good health and CMV-seropositive. CDR3 sequence: CASSELQVSNTGELFF. CDR3 nucleotides: TGTGCCAGCAGTGAATTGCAGGTGTCGAACACCGGGGAGCTGTTTTTT.